The 8 T cell receptor beta chains presented below share a single source sample, sequenced in a study of cytomegalovirus exposure and HLA in healthy donors. PCR used 60 Vbeta primers and 13 Jbeta primers. Assay: immunoSEQ multiplex PCR; the TCRdb copy retains only in-frame clones and omits some. The table lists roughly 80,000 clones, 65% to 75% of them singletons. The sample consisted of PBMCs. The origin of the receptors is a woman aged 40 to 49 in good health and CMV-seropositive.

The genes are TRBV6-6 and TRBJ2-5, with TRBD2 matching 7 bases. The J segment lost 2 bases and the V segment lost 6 bases, leaving 9 bases of the junction unmatched. Germline loops: CDR1 MNHNY, CDR2 SVGAGI (reference sequence). There are 15 residues in the CDR3. The CDR3 DNA is TGTGCCAGCAGGGGAGGGGTGGGGAGGCAAGAGACCCAGTACTTC. Amino acid sequence: CASRGGVGRQETQYF.

This clone has a handful of counts. The V and J genes are TRBV4-1 and TRBJ2-1, with TRBD2 as a possible D gene (5 bases). The CDR3 is 14 amino acids. Germline V gives CDR1 MGHRA, CDR2 YSYEKL. Trimming took 0 bases from V and 6 from J, leaving 9 bases between them. CDR3 protein: CASSQDASFNEQFF. In nucleotides, the CDR3 is TGCGCCAGCAGCCAAGACGCTAGCTTCAATGAGCAGTTCTTC.

V usage is TRBV6-1 and J usage is TRBJ1-2; no clear D. This CDR3 is built from 15 residues. Germline CDR1 reads MNHNS; CDR2 reads SASEGT. V lost 2 bases, J lost 7 bases, and 17 bases lay in between. CDR3 sequence reads: CASSEFVGALGGYTF. Here the CDR3 DNA reads TGTGCCAGCAGTGAATTTGTGGGAGCCCTTGGTGGCTACACCTTC.

V usage is TRBV5-1 and J usage is TRBJ2-1, with 8 positions matching TRBD2. The length of the CDR3 is 16 residues. CDR1 is SGHRS and CDR2 is YFSETQ in the germline V gene. V gave up 2 bases and J gave up 11 bases; unmatched junction bases: 15. The CDR3: CASSLTSGPSTMKQFF. DNA of the CDR3: TGCGCCAGCAGCTTAACTAGCGGACCGTCTACAATGAAGCAGTTCTTC.

The chain's CDR3 is CASSQDRGGEQYF. The CDR3 bases are TGTGCCAGCAGCCAGGACAGGGGAGGGGAGCAGTACTTC. V is TRBV7-6 and J is TRBJ2-7, with 9 bases lining up with TRBD1. V gave up 5 bases and J gave up 7 bases; unmatched junction bases: 6. Germline assignment: CDR1 SGHVS and CDR2 FNYEAQ. This CDR3 region has 13 residues.

This chain links TRBV7-2 with TRBJ2-2; 8 bases are a match to TRBD1. Germline assignment: CDR1 SGHTA and CDR2 FQGNSA. CDR3 length: 16 amino acids. V lost 5 bases and J lost 0; bases outside the gene matches: 5. The CDR3 sequence: CASSTQGGSNTGELFF. CDR3 DNA: TGTGCCAGCAGCACACAGGGGGGATCGAACACCGGGGAGCTGTTTTTT.

Written as DNA, the CDR3 is TGTGCCAGCGGAGGTGGGGCCTACGAGCAGTACTTC. Translating gives CASGGGAYEQYF. The chain uses TRBV28 and TRBJ2-7; D perhaps matches TRBD2 (5 bases). The CDR3 has 12 amino acids. Germline V gene lookup returns CDR1 MDHEN and CDR2 SYDVKM. V gave up 8 bases and J gave up 2 bases, with 10 bases separating them.

This chain uses TRBV28 with TRBJ1-4, with D possibly matching TRBD1 (5 bases). The CDR3 is 17 amino acids. Germline V CDR1 and CDR2: MDHEN, SYDVKM. The V gene lost 5 bases and the J gene lost 0 bases, with 16 bases spanning the gap. CDR3 nucleotides: TGTGCCAGCAGTCCCCCAGGGTTGTCTGCAACTAATGAAAAACTGTTTTTT. Its protein product is CASSPPGLSATNEKLFF.